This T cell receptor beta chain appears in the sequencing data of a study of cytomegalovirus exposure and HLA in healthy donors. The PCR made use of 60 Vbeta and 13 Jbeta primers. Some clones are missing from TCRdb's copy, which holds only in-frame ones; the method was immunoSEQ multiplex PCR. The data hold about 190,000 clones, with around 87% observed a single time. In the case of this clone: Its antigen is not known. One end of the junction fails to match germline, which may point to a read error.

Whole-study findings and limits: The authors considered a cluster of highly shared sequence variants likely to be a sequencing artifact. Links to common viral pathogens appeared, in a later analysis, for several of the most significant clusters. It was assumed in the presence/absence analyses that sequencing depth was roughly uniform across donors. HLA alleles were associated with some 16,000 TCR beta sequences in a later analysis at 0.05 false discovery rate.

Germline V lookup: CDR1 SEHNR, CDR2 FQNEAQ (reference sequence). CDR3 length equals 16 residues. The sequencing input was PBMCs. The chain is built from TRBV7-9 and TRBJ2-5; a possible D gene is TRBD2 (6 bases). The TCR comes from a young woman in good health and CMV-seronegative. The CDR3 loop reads CSSSLRGTLVEETQYF. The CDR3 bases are TGTTCCAGCAGCTTACGGGGGACCCTAGTTGAGGAGACCCAGTACTTC.